This T cell receptor beta chain originates from a study of blood T cell repertoires in COVID-19. Original handling: Using reference gene primer amplification, nucleated cell counts were estimated. The repertoire was sequenced with immunoSEQ multiplex PCR; TCRdb's copy has only in-frame clones and lacks some. From that table come the V and J calls and clone size; the DNA was used to work out D and trimming. Of around 150,000 clones in the sample, about 81% were seen once. The sequenced sample was peripheral blood. The receptor was derived from a man aged 55 to 70 with active or convalescent COVID-19.

The CDR3 nucleotides are TGTGCCAGCAGTTCCAGACAAACGAACACTGAAGCTTTCTTT. It is translated as CASSSRQTNTEAFF. The rearrangement links TRBV6-1 to TRBJ1-1; D call uncertain. Trimming pared 5 bases from V and 1 base from J, leaving 11 bases between. Germline CDR1 and CDR2: MNHNS and SASEGT. This CDR3 spans 14 amino acids.